The clone carrying this T cell receptor beta chain was counted a single time. A quantity of roughly 0.5 to 1 ug RNA underwent reverse transcription using random hexamers. TCRdb fed the immunoSEQ multiplex PCR reads into MiXCR, producing one record per CDR3 protein. Counted here are about 250,000 distinct CDR3 sequences, just over 90% occurring once; the ten biggest clones make up around 0.07%. The sample belongs to a study of CD8 T cells in Susac syndrome. From germline, CDR1 is SGDLS and CDR2 YYNGEE. This CDR3 contains 15 residues. After removal of 2 bases from V and 7 bases from J, the junction contained 6 bases not matched to a gene.

Sequenced material: CD4+ T cells from PBMCs. The gene calls are TRBV9 and TRBJ2-1; 10 bases align to TRBD1. The TCR originated in a human donor with multiple sclerosis. The CDR3 DNA is TGTGCCAGCAGCGTCGACAGGGGGCGTTTTAATGAGCAGTTCTTC. Residues: CASSVDRGRFNEQFF.